Each of the 24 T cell receptor beta chains below was sequenced from the same sample in a study of blood T cell repertoires in COVID-19. The repertoire was sequenced with immunoSEQ multiplex PCR; TCRdb's copy has only in-frame clones and lacks some. Of about 150,000 clones listed, roughly 78% are singletons. Sequencing used peripheral blood. The source of these receptors is a man of 80 years or more with acute or convalescent COVID-19.

The chain is built from TRBV6-2 or TRBV6-3 and TRBJ2-7, with D perhaps matching TRBD2 (5 bases). The CDR3 is made up of 14 amino acids. CDR1 is MNHEY and CDR2 is SVGEGT in the germline V gene. Trimming took 5 bases from V and 1 from J, leaving 12 bases between them. This chain's CDR3 is CASSTYRESYEQYV. CDR3 sequence (DNA): TGTGCCAGCAGTACGTACCGGGAATCCTACGAGCAGTACGTC.

The CDR3 bases are TGCGCCAGCAGCTTGGAGGGGACCGGGGAGCTGTTTTTT. It specifies CASSLEGTGELFF. The chain couples TRBV5-1 to TRBJ2-2; tentative D call: TRBD1 (5 bases). The CDR3 consists of 13 residues. The V gene's germline CDR1 is SGHRS and CDR2 YFSETQ. V lost 0 bases, J lost 5 bases, and 5 bases lay in between.

The chain links TRBV18 to TRBJ1-5, with D maybe TRBD1 (5 bases). Trimming removed 4 bases from V and 5 bases from J, with 12 bases in between. Germline V lookup: CDR1 KGHSH, CDR2 LQKENI. This CDR3 is built from 14 residues. The CDR3 bases are TGTGCCAGCTCACGGGGGGGTTTCGATCAGCCCCAGCATTTT. Encoded protein: CASSRGGFDQPQHF. The full variable domain, completed using reference TRBV18 and TRBJ1-5, is NAGVMQNPRHLVRRRGQEARLRCSPMKGHSHVYWYRQLPEEGLKFMVYLQKENIIDESGMPKERFSAEFPKEGPSILRIQQVVRGDSAAYFCASSRGGFDQPQHFGDGTRLSIL.

This clone was recorded only once. V usage is TRBV19 and J usage is TRBJ1-2; D is unresolved. The length of the CDR3 is 15 residues. V was clipped by 0 bases and J by 6 bases, with 14 bases between them. CDR1 LNHDA and CDR2 SQIVND come from the germline V gene (reference sequence). Here the CDR3 reads CASSIDRSGLNGYTF. The CDR3 DNA follows: TGTGCCAGTAGTATAGATAGGTCAGGATTAAATGGCTACACCTTC.

This clone was found a few times. The chain carries TRBV11-3 and TRBJ2-7, with D unclear. V was cut by 1 base and J by 1 base, with 2 bases left in between. Per the germline V gene, CDR1 is SGHNT and CDR2 is YENEEA. The CDR3 totals 12 residues. CDR3 DNA: TGTGCCAGCAGCTTAGCGTCCTACGAGCAGTACTTC. As protein: CASSLASYEQYF.

This chain connects TRBV3-1 (or the pseudogene TRBV3-2) to TRBJ2-1, with TRBD2 identical over 9 bases. Germline-derived CDR1 and CDR2 are LGHDT and YNNKEL (reference sequence). V lost 1 base, J lost 0 bases, and 7 bases stayed unmatched. The CDR3 sequence is 18 residues long. The CDR3, as DNA: TGTGCCAGCAGCCAAGCCCTAGCGGGGTCGAGCTCCTACAATGAGCAGTTCTTC. This translates into CASSQALAGSSSYNEQFF.

The chain uses TRBV6-2 or TRBV6-3 and TRBJ2-1; maybe TRBD2 (5 bases). The germline gives CDR1 MNHEY, CDR2 SVGEGT. This CDR3 spans 13 amino acids. V was clipped by 0 bases and J by 10 bases, with 10 bases between them. Here the CDR3 DNA reads TGTGCCAGCAGTTACTCGATCCGGGGAGAGCAGTTCTTC. Residues: CASSYSIRGEQFF.

The chain has TRBV15 and TRBJ2-3; D may be TRBD2 (5 bases). V was clipped by 8 bases and J by 6 bases, with 18 bases between them. The CDR3 length is 14 residues. Germline CDR1 is LNHNV and CDR2 is YYDKDF (reference sequence). In DNA form, the CDR3 reads TGTGCCACCGCTCCCACAAGGGTAGCGGATACGCAGTATTTT. Translated, it gives CATAPTRVADTQYF.

The table lists this clone with a count of one. The chain recombines TRBV5-1 with TRBJ2-5, with D possibly matching TRBD2 (6 bases). V lost 2 bases and J 5 bases, leaving 10 bases between the germline ends. The CDR3 runs to 13 residues. CDR1 and CDR2 from the germline V gene are SGHRS and YFSETQ. In DNA form, the CDR3 reads TGCGCCAGCAGCTTTCTGGGAGGTGAGACCCAGTACTTC. Its translation is CASSFLGGETQYF.

This chain links TRBV28 with TRBJ1-2; D possibly corresponds to TRBD1 (6 bases). This CDR3 is 15 amino acids long. V lost 7 bases, J lost 3 bases, and 18 bases lay in between. Germline V gives CDR1 MDHEN, CDR2 SYDVKM. CDR3 amino acids: CASIGGWASYYGYTF. DNA of the CDR3: TGTGCCAGCATAGGGGGATGGGCATCTTACTATGGCTACACCTTC.

This chain uses TRBV11-2 with TRBJ2-5, with 7 bases that match TRBD1. The CDR3 length is 13 residues. CDR1 is SGHAT and CDR2 is FQNNGV in the germline V gene. V lost 5 bases, J lost 5 bases, and 5 bases stayed unmatched. The CDR3 reads CASSLGTEETQYF. In DNA form, the CDR3 reads TGTGCCAGCAGCCTGGGGACAGAGGAGACCCAGTACTTC.

This rearrangement joins TRBV5-8 to TRBJ2-3, with D maybe TRBD2 (6 bases). V dropped 2 bases and J dropped 1 base, with 11 bases sitting between them. There are 15 residues in the CDR3. In germline, CDR1 is SGHTS, CDR2 YDEGEE. The CDR3, as DNA: TGTGCCAGCAGCTTAGGGACTGCCGGCACAGATACGCAGTATTTT. It encodes CASSLGTAGTDTQYF.

The CDR3 coding sequence is TGTGCCAGAAGTTCCCGGGGGGTAGGGCTGAGAAATCAGCCCCAGCATTTT. Its protein is CARSSRGVGLRNQPQHF. V and J are TRBV5-3 and TRBJ1-5, with D maybe TRBD1 (5 bases). TRBV5-3 is filed as an ORF, its function uncertain. The CDR3 spans 17 residues. Between the trimmed V and J ends, which lost 5 bases and 4 bases, there was a span of 22 bases.

The chain employs TRBV12-5 and TRBJ2-1; TRBD1 might be the D (6 bases). This CDR3 is 17 amino acids long. The V end was cut by 0 bases, the J end by 4 bases, with 16 bases between. Germline assignment: CDR1 LGHNT and CDR2 FRNRAP. This CDR3 reads CASGLVLSGTPYNEQFF. In nucleotides, the CDR3 is TGTGCTAGTGGTTTGGTACTGTCCGGGACACCATACAATGAGCAGTTCTTC.

The chain recombines TRBV7-2 with TRBJ2-3; 13 bases are shared with TRBD2. Germline V gene data show CDR1 as SGHTA and CDR2 as FQGNSA. J was trimmed by 9 bases and V by 5 bases; bases with no gene match: 8. The CDR3 has 15 residues. CDR3 sequence: CASSLGLAGAGTQYF. In DNA, the CDR3 is TGTGCCAGCAGCCTCGGACTAGCGGGGGCGGGAACGCAGTATTTT.

V is TRBV6-5 and J is TRBJ2-5; D possibly corresponds to TRBD2 (6 bases). The V gene lost 0 bases and the J gene lost 0 bases, with 8 bases spanning the gap. This CDR3 region has 15 residues. Germline V CDR1 and CDR2: MNHEY, SVGAGI. DNA of the CDR3: TGTGCCAGCAGTTACTCGGGGGGACACCAAGAGACCCAGTACTTC. Its protein is CASSYSGGHQETQYF.

The rearrangement links TRBV5-8 to TRBJ1-4; the match to TRBD1 covers 8 bases. This CDR3 has 15 amino acids. Looked up from germline, CDR1 is SGHTS and CDR2 is YDEGEE. V lost 4 bases to trimming and J lost 7 bases; unmatched junction nucleotides: 9. The CDR3 protein is CASSGGQGGPEKLFF. The CDR3 DNA is TGTGCCAGCAGCGGAGGACAGGGTGGGCCTGAAAAACTGTTTTTT.

The V call is TRBV5-1, the J call TRBJ2-2; D is possibly TRBD2 (6 bases). Germline loops: CDR1 SGHRS, CDR2 YFSETQ. The CDR3 totals 14 residues. Trimming removed 3 bases from V and 2 bases from J, with 8 bases in between. CDR3 nucleotides: TGCGCCAGCAGCTCCGGGACTAACACCGGGGAGCTGTTTTTT. Amino acid sequence: CASSSGTNTGELFF.

The rearrangement uses TRBV5-1 and TRBJ2-7, with D perhaps matching TRBD2 (6 bases). The CDR3 covers 16 residues. From germline, CDR1 is SGHRS and CDR2 YFSETQ. Deletions cut 5 bases from V and 7 bases from J, with 25 bases between. CDR3 amino acids: CASRIGAGGISWEQYF. The DNA of the CDR3 is TGCGCCAGCAGGATTGGGGCTGGGGGGATCTCATGGGAGCAGTACTTC.

The chain combines TRBV6-2 or TRBV6-3 with TRBJ2-3; TRBD2 agrees at 11 bases. Per germline, CDR1 MNHEY and CDR2 SVGEGT. J gave up 6 bases and V 0 bases, and 8 bases lay outside the gene matches. The CDR3 covers 17 residues. CDR3 loop: CASSYSSSGGASDTQYF. The CDR3 DNA sequence: TGTGCCAGCAGTTACTCAAGTAGCGGGGGGGCCTCGGATACGCAGTATTTT.

The chain joins TRBV6-5 to TRBJ1-2; 9 bases are shared with TRBD1. CDR3 length equals 14 residues. Germline V gene data show CDR1 as MNHEY and CDR2 as SVGAGI. Trimming at V came to 8 bases and at J to 2 bases, leaving 6 bases not matched to a gene. The CDR3: CASVPGQGNYGYTF. CDR3 in DNA: TGTGCCAGCGTCCCGGGACAGGGAAACTATGGCTACACCTTC.

The chain joins TRBV4-2 to TRBJ2-3; 8 bases are a match to TRBD2. The CDR3 has 16 amino acids. Per the germline V gene, CDR1 is LGHNA and CDR2 is YNFKEQ. J was trimmed by 5 bases and V by 1 base; bases with no gene match: 8. DNA for the CDR3: TGTGCCAGCAGCCAAGTCCGGGGGGGGTATGAAGATACGCAGTATTTT. Protein: CASSQVRGGYEDTQYF.

This rearrangement joins TRBV19 to TRBJ2-1; TRBD1 matches at 7 bases. Germline V gene data show CDR1 as LNHDA and CDR2 as SQIVND (reference sequence). The CDR3 contains 13 residues. The J segment lost 4 bases and the V segment lost 5 bases, leaving 2 bases of the junction unmatched. Written as DNA, the CDR3 is TGTGCCAGTAGTTTGGGACAGTACAATGAGCAGTTCTTC. Its protein product is CASSLGQYNEQFF. The full variable domain, in which reference TRBV19 and TRBJ2-1 provide the parts outside the CDR3, is DGGITQSPKYLFRKEGQNVTLSCEQNLNHDAMYWYRQDPGQGLRLIYYSQIVNDFQKGDIAEGYSVSREKKESFPLTVTSAQKNPTAFYLCASSLGQYNEQFFGPGTRLTVL.

A single count supports this clone. The chain employs TRBV11-2 and TRBJ2-7; 7 bases map to TRBD1. Germline CDR1 SGHAT, CDR2 FQNNGV. With 5 bases clipped from V and 4 bases from J, the junction kept 8 bases outside the gene matches. The CDR3 has 14 residues. DNA for the CDR3: TGTGCCAGCAGCCCCCGCGACAGGGAATACGAGCAGTACGTC. Translation gives CASSPRDREYEQYV.